A single sample is the source of the 25 T cell receptor beta chains below, sequenced in a study of CD8 T cells in Susac syndrome. With random hexamers, reverse transcription was performed on about 0.5 to 1 ug of RNA. TCRdb re-analysed the immunoSEQ multiplex PCR reads in MiXCR, keeping a single row per CDR3 protein. This sample has 160,000 or so distinct CDR3 sequences; approximately 95% occur once, and the top ten carry 0.16%. Material: CD8+ T cells from PBMCs. The receptors here all came from a human donor with multiple sclerosis.

This chain uses TRBV12-3 or TRBV12-4 with TRBJ1-1, with D uncertain. V was shortened by 4 bases and J by 4 bases, with 10 bases between the two germline ends. The CDR3 spans 13 residues. The CDR3: CASSSHASTEAFF. The CDR3 region has the DNA TGTGCCAGCAGTTCTCACGCCAGCACTGAAGCTTTCTTT.

Here the CDR3 DNA reads TGTGCCAGCAGCCAATCGAGTCAGCCCCAGCATTTT. It codes for CASSQSSQPQHF. The rearrangement links TRBV16 to TRBJ1-5, with D hard to call. The CDR3 totals 12 residues. V was trimmed by 0 bases and J by 6 bases, leaving 3 bases between them. CDR1 KGHSY and CDR2 FQNENV come from the germline V gene.

The chain links TRBV20-1 to TRBJ2-1; 16 nucleotides match TRBD2. Per the germline V gene, CDR1 is DFQATT and CDR2 is SNEGSKA (reference sequence). The CDR3 length is 19 residues. Trimming removed 0 bases from V and 2 bases from J; junction bases left unmatched: 7. CDR3 sequence reads: CSARDLGLAGGPTYNEQFF. DNA for the CDR3: TGCAGTGCTAGAGATCTGGGACTAGCGGGAGGGCCGACCTACAATGAGCAGTTCTTC.

The rearrangement joins TRBV6-2 or TRBV6-3 to TRBJ2-1; D possibly matches TRBD1 or TRBD2 (5 bases each). V dropped 2 bases and J dropped 5 bases, with 13 bases sitting between them. CDR3 length: 15 residues. From germline, CDR1 is MNHEY and CDR2 SVGEGT. CDR3 protein: CASSYAGTVHNEQFF. As DNA, the CDR3 is TGTGCCAGCAGTTACGCAGGGACCGTCCACAATGAGCAGTTCTTC.

This clonotype showed up just once. The genes are TRBV27 and TRBJ2-2; the D is unclear. The CDR3 is made up of 13 amino acids. V lost 3 bases to trimming and J lost 2 bases, with 4 bases between them. Germline V gives CDR1 MNHEY, CDR2 SMNVEV (reference sequence). CDR3 sequence reads: CASSFGNTGELFF. Here the CDR3 DNA reads TGTGCCAGCAGTTTTGGAAACACCGGGGAGCTGTTTTTT.

The chain joins TRBV7-8 to TRBJ2-3; no definite D call. CDR3 length: 15 residues. CDR1 SGHVS and CDR2 FQNEAQ come from the germline V gene. Trimming removed 1 base at V and 0 bases at J, with 8 bases between. The CDR3 sequence is CASSLEQYSTDTQYF. CDR3 sequence (DNA): TGTGCCAGCAGCTTAGAACAGTATAGCACAGATACGCAGTATTTT.

The chain combines TRBV5-6 with TRBJ2-7; D call uncertain. The V gene lost 1 base and the J gene lost 5 bases, with 13 bases spanning the gap. This CDR3 has 14 amino acids. Germline CDR1 SGHDT, CDR2 YYEEEE. CDR3 DNA: TGTGCCAGCAGCTTGTTGTCGGTAATGGACGAGCAGTACTTC. Protein product: CASSLLSVMDEQYF.

The rearrangement links TRBV7-9 to TRBJ2-7; D is possibly TRBD1 (5 bases). There are 14 residues in the CDR3. Trimming took off 2 bases at V and 1 base at J, with 9 bases between the two ends. CDR1 is SEHNR, CDR2 FQNEAQ, per germline (reference sequence). The CDR3 nucleotides are TGTGCCAGCAGCTTACTACAGGATTCCTACGAGCAGTACTTC. Protein product: CASSLLQDSYEQYF.

This clonotype was observed once. This chain uses TRBV5-1 with TRBJ2-1, with D hard to call. CDR3 size: 13 residues. The V and J ends lost 7 bases and 8 bases respectively, with 16 bases between them. Germline-derived CDR1 and CDR2 are SGHRS and YFSETQ. The CDR3 nucleotides read TGCGCCAGCCGGGCCCAAGGAGTGGATGAGCAGTTCTTC. Protein sequence: CASRAQGVDEQFF. The variable domain in full, completed from reference TRBV5-1 and TRBJ2-1, reads KAGVTQTPRYLIKTRGQQVTLSCSPISGHRSVSWYQQTPGQGLQFLFEYFSETQRNKGNFPGRFSGRQFSNSRSEMNVSTLELGDSALYLCASRAQGVDEQFFGPGTRLTVL.

The chain carries TRBV4-1 and TRBJ1-1, with unresolved D. Germline V gene data show CDR1 as MGHRA and CDR2 as YSYEKL. With 5 bases removed from V and 4 bases from J, the gap between germline ends came to 14 bases. CDR3 size: 14 residues. CDR3 protein: CASSSAVVGTEAFF. DNA of the CDR3: TGCGCCAGCAGCTCCGCCGTGGTGGGCACTGAAGCTTTCTTT.

The genes are TRBV20-1 and TRBJ2-1; the match to TRBD2 covers 9 bases. J lost 8 bases, V lost 6 bases, and 11 bases had no gene match. Germline V gene sequence: CDR1 DFQATT, CDR2 SNEGSKA (reference sequence). CDR3 length: 14 amino acids. CDR3 nucleotides: TGCAGTGCGCCCCTAGCGGGGATTACATATGAGCAGTTCTTC. This translates into CSAPLAGITYEQFF.

The V and J genes are TRBV27 and TRBJ2-3; D is unresolved. With 4 bases removed from V and 2 bases from J, the gap between germline ends came to 13 bases. Germline V CDR1 and CDR2: MNHEY, SMNVEV (reference sequence). The CDR3 loop spans 15 amino acids. DNA for the CDR3: TGTGCCAGCAGTTCTCCCCGGAACCACACAGATACGCAGTATTTT. Translation gives CASSSPRNHTDTQYF.

This sequence joins TRBV9 and TRBJ1-6; 7 nucleotides match TRBD1. With V trimmed by 5 bases and J by 6 bases, 5 bases remained unmatched. This CDR3 has 14 residues. Germline V gives CDR1 SGDLS, CDR2 YYNGEE. CDR3 loop: CASRVGTANSPLHF. In nucleotides, the CDR3 is TGTGCCAGCAGAGTGGGGACAGCTAATTCACCCCTCCACTTT.

The chain joins TRBV9 to TRBJ1-2; D is unresolved. This CDR3 contains 15 residues. The V end lost 3 bases, the J end lost 4 bases, and 16 bases lay between the germline ends. Germline V CDR1 and CDR2: SGDLS, YYNGEE. The CDR3 is CASSASPEVIYGYTF. CDR3 DNA sequence: TGTGCCAGCAGCGCCAGTCCGGAGGTCATCTATGGCTACACCTTC.

The V call is TRBV6-1, the J call TRBJ1-2, with D unresolved. The V gene lost 2 bases and the J gene lost 8 bases, with 15 bases spanning the gap. CDR3 length: 14 amino acids. Per germline, CDR1 MNHNS and CDR2 SASEGT. For the CDR3, the DNA is TGTGCCAGCAGTGAACTGGGAGAGACTCGGGGCTACACCTTC. Translating gives CASSELGETRGYTF.

On this clonotype itself: Sequence at one end of the junction differs from germline and may be a read error. This chain joins TRBV9 and TRBJ2-7; 10 bases agree with TRBD1. The CDR3 is 18 residues long. Germline V gives CDR1 SGDLS, CDR2 YYNGEE. CDR3 coding DNA: TGTGCCAGCAGCGCGCCCCTTCAGACGGGACAGGGGTCCTCCGAGCAGTACTTC. It yields the protein CASSAPLQTGQGSSEQYF.

This chain links TRBV9 with TRBJ1-2, with TRBD1 as a possible D gene (5 bases). Looked up from germline, CDR1 is SGDLS and CDR2 is YYNGEE. The CDR3 spans 15 residues. Trimming pared 0 bases from V and 2 bases from J, leaving 11 bases between. The chain's CDR3 is CASSVDGRVNYGYTF. The CDR3 nucleotides are TGTGCCAGCAGCGTAGATGGCAGGGTGAACTATGGCTACACCTTC.

This clonotype was picked up one time. This chain uses TRBV12-3 or TRBV12-4 with TRBJ2-1; TRBD2 matches 7 bases. This CDR3 spans 16 amino acids. With V trimmed by 6 bases and J by 0 bases, 8 bases remained unmatched. The DNA of the CDR3 is TGTGCCAGCAGCACGAGCGGGGCGAGCTCCTACAATGAGCAGTTCTTC. It yields the protein CASSTSGASSYNEQFF.

The chain is built from TRBV7-9 and TRBJ2-7; TRBD1 matches at 7 bases. CDR3 size: 15 residues. V gave up 7 bases and J gave up 4 bases; unmatched junction bases: 13. Per germline, CDR1 SEHNR and CDR2 FQNEAQ (reference sequence). The CDR3 sequence: CASTLEGDRVYEQYF. Here the CDR3 DNA reads TGTGCCAGCACCCTCGAGGGGGACAGAGTTTACGAGCAGTACTTC.

This clonotype was seen once. The V gene is TRBV11-2, the J gene TRBJ2-1; tentatively, D is TRBD1 (7 bases). CDR1 and CDR2 from the germline V gene are SGHAT and FQNNGV. The V gene lost 1 base and the J gene lost 5 bases, with 12 bases spanning the gap. The CDR3 extends over 15 amino acids. In DNA, the CDR3 is TGTGCCAGCAGCTTAGGTCCAGGGGGGAACAATGAGCAGTTCTTC. This gives the protein CASSLGPGGNNEQFF.

The chain uses TRBV3-1 and TRBJ2-7; tentative D call: TRBD2 (5 bases). V was cut by 2 bases and J by 0 bases, with 17 bases left in between. Germline lookup yields CDR1 LGHDT and CDR2 YNNKEL (reference sequence). The CDR3 length is 17 residues. The CDR3 coding sequence is TGTGCCAGCAGCCAACTCGCCAGCGGTCAAAGCTCCTACGAGCAGTACTTC. It translates to CASSQLASGQSSYEQYF.

V is TRBV2 and J is TRBJ1-2; no definite D call. The germline V gene encodes CDR1 SNHLY and CDR2 FYNNEI. CDR3 size: 12 residues. V lost 11 bases and J lost 2, with 12 bases in between. In DNA, the CDR3 is TGTGCCTGCCTCTCTGGCAACTATGGCTACACCTTC. This gives the protein CACLSGNYGYTF.

The rearrangement uses TRBV29-1 and TRBJ2-1, with D possibly being TRBD2 (6 bases). V gave up 6 bases and J gave up 6 bases, with 9 bases separating them. Per germline, CDR1 SQVTM and CDR2 ANQGSEA. The CDR3 length is 11 residues. CDR3 protein: CSVGGSNEQFF. The DNA of the CDR3 is TGCAGCGTCGGAGGGTCCAATGAGCAGTTCTTC.

CDR3 amino acids: CATEGQPSSYEQYF. CDR3 DNA sequence: TGTGCCACGGAGGGACAGCCAAGCAGCTACGAGCAGTACTTC. The J gene is TRBJ2-7, the V gene TRBV10-3, with a weak D call TRBD1 (7 bases). From germline, CDR1 is ENHRY and CDR2 SYGVKD. This CDR3 comprises 14 residues. The V gene lost 10 bases and the J gene lost 3 bases, with 19 bases spanning the gap.

The chain recombines TRBV3-1 with TRBJ2-3, with 7 positions matching TRBD1. With V trimmed by 0 bases and J by 2 bases, 5 bases remained unmatched. The CDR3 is 16 residues long. CDR1 is LGHDT, CDR2 YNNKEL, per germline (reference sequence). The CDR3 spells CASSQDYRGYTDTQYF. The CDR3 nucleotides are TGTGCCAGCAGCCAAGATTACAGGGGTTACACAGATACGCAGTATTTT.